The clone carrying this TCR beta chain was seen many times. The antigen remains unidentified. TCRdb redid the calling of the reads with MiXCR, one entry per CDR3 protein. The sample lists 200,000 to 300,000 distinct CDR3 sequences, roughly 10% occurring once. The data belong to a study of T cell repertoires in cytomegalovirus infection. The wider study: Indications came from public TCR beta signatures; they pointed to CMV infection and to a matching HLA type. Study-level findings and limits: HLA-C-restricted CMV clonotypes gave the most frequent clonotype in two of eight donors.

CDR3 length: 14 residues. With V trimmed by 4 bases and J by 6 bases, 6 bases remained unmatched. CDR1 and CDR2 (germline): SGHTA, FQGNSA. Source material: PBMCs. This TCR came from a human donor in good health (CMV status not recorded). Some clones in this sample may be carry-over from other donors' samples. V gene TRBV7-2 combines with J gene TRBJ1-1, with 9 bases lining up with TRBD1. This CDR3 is CASSSTGGSPEAFF. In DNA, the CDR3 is TGTGCCAGCAGCTCGACAGGGGGATCCCCTGAAGCTTTCTTT.